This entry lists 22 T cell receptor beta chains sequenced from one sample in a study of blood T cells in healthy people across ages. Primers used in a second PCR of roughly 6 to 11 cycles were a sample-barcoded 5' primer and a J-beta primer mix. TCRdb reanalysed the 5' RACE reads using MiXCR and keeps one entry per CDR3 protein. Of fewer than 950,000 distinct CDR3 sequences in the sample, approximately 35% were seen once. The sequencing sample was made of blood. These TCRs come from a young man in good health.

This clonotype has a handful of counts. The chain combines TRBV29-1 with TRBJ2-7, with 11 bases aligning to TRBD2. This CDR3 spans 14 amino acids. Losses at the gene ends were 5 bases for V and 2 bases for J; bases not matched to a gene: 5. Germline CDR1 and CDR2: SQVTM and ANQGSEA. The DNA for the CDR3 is TGCAGCGTTCATACTAGCGGGGGTGCCTACGAGCAGTACTTC. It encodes CSVHTSGGAYEQYF.

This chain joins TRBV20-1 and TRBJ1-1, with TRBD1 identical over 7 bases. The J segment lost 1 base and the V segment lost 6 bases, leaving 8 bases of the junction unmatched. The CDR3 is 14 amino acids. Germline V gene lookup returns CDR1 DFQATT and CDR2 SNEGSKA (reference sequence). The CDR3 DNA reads TGCAGTGCGTTACAAGGGGGCCCGAACACTGAAGCTTTCTTT. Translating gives CSALQGGPNTEAFF.

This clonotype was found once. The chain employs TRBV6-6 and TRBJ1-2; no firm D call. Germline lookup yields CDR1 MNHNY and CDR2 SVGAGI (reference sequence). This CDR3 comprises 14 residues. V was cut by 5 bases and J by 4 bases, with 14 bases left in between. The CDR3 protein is CASSDGRWSYGYTF. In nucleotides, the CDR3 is TGTGCCAGCAGTGACGGACGGTGGAGCTATGGCTACACCTTC.

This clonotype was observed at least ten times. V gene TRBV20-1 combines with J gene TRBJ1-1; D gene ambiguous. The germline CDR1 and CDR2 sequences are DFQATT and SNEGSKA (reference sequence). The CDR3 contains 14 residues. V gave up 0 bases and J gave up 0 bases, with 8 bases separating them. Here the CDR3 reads CSAREGSMNTEAFF. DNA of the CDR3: TGCAGTGCTAGAGAGGGGTCTATGAACACTGAAGCTTTCTTT.

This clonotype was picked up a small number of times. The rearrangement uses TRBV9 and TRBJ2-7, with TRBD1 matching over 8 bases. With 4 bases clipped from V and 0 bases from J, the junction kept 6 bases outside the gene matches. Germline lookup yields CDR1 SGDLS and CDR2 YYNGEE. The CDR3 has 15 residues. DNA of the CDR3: TGTGCCAGCAGCCCCCTCGGACAGGGCTCCTACGAGCAGTACTTC. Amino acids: CASSPLGQGSYEQYF. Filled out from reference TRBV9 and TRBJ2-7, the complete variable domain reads DSGVTQTPKHLITATGQRVTLRCSPRSGDLSVYWYQQSLDQGLQFLIQYYNGEERAKGNILERFSAQQFPDLHSELNLSSLELGDSALYFCASSPLGQGSYEQYFGPGTRLTVT.

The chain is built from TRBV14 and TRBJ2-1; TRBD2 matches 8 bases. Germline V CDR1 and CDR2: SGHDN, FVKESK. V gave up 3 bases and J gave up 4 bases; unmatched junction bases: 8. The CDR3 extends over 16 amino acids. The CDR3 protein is CASSHAGTRKYNEQFF. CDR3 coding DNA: TGTGCCAGCAGCCATGCCGGGACTAGAAAATACAATGAGCAGTTCTTC.

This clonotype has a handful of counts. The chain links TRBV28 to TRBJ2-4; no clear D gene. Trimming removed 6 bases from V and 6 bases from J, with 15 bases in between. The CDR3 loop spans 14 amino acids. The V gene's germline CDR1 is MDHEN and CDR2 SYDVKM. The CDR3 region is CASSPSQPLNIQYF. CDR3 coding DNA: TGTGCCAGCAGCCCCAGCCAGCCGCTAAACATTCAGTACTTC.

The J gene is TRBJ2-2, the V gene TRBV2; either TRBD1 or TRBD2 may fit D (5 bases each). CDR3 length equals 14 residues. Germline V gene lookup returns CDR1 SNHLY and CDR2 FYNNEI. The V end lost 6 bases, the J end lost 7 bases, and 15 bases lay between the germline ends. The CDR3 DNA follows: TGTGCCAGCAGGACGGGACCCCATAGCGGGGAGCTGTTTTTT. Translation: CASRTGPHSGELFF.

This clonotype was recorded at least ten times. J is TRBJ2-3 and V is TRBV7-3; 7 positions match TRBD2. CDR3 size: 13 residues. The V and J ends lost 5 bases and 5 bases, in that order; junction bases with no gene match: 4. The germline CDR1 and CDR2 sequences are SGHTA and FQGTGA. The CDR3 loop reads CASSLLAGDTQYF. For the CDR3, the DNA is TGTGCCAGCAGCCTCTTAGCGGGAGATACGCAGTATTTT.

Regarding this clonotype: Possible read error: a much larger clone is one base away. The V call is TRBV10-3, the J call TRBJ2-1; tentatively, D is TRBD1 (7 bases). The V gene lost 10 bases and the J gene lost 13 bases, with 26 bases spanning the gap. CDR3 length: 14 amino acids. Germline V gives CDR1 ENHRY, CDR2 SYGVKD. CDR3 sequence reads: CATQEGATQETQFF. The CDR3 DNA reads TGTGCCACCCAGGAGGGGGCTACCCAAGAGACCCAGTTCTTC.

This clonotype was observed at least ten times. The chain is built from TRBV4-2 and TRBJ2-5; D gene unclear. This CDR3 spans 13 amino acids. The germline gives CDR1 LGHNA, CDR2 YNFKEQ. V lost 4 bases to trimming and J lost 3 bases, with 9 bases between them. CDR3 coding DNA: TGTGCCAGCAGCCTACGGATCGAAGAGACCCAGTACTTC. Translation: CASSLRIEETQYF.

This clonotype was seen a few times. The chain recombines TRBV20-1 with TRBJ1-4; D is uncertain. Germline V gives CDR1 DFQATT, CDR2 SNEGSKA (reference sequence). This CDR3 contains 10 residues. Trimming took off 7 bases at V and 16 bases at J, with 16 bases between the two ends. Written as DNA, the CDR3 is TGCAGTGTTAAACCGGGTGCCTCGTTTTTT. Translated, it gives CSVKPGASFF.

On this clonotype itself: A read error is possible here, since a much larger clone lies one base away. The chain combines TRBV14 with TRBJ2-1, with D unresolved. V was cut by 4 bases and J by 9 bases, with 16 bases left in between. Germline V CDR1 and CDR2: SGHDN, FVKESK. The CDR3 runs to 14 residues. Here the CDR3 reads CASSLPVPGVEQFF. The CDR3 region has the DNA TGTGCCAGCAGCCTTCCCGTCCCCGGAGTTGAGCAGTTCTTC.

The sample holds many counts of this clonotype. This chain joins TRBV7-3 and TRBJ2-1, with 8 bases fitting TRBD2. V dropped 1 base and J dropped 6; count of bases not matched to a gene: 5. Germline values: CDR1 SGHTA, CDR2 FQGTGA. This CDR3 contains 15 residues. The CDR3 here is CASSLNGGALNEQFF. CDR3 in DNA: TGTGCCAGCAGCTTAAACGGGGGGGCCCTCAATGAGCAGTTCTTC.

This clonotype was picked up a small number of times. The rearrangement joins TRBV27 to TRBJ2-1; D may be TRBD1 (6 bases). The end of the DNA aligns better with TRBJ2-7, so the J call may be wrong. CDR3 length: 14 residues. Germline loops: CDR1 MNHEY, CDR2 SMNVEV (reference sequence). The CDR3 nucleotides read TGTGCCAGCAGCCTAGACAGGTCCTACAATGAGCAGTACTTC. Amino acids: CASSLDRSYNEQYF.

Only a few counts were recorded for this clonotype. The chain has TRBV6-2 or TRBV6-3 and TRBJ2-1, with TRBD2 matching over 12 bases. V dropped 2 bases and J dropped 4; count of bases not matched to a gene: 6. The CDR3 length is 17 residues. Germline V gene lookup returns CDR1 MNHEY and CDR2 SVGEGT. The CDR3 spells CASSYGLAGLTYNEQFF. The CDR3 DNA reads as TGTGCCAGCAGTTACGGACTAGCGGGGTTAACTTACAATGAGCAGTTCTTC.

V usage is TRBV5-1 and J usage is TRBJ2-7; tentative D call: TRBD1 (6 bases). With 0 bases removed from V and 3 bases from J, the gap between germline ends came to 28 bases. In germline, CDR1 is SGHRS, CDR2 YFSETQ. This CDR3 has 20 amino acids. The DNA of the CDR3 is TGCGCCAGCAGCTTGGGGCCGGACAGCCAGATGGGGAGAATGGACTACGAGCAGTACTTC. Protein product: CASSLGPDSQMGRMDYEQYF.

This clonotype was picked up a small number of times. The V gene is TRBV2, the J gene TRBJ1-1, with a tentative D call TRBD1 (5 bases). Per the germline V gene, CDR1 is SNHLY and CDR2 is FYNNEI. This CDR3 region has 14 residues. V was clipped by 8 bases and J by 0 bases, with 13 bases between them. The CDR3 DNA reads TGTGCCAGCCCTCGCGGGGGACTGAACACTGAAGCTTTCTTT. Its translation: CASPRGGLNTEAFF.

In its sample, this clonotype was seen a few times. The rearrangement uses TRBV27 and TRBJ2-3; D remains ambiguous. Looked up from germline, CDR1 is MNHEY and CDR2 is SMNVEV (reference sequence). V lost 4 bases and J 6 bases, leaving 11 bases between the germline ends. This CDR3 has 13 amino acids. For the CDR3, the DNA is TGTGCCAGCAGTTGGAGTCCAGCGGATACGCAGTATTTT. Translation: CASSWSPADTQYF.

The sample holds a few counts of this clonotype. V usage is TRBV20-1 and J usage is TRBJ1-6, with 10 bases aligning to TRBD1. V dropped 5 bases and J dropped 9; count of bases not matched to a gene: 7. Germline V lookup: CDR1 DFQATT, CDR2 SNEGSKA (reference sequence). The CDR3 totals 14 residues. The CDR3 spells CSAPTGTGVSPLHF. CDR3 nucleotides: TGCAGTGCTCCTACCGGGACAGGGGTTTCACCCCTCCACTTT.

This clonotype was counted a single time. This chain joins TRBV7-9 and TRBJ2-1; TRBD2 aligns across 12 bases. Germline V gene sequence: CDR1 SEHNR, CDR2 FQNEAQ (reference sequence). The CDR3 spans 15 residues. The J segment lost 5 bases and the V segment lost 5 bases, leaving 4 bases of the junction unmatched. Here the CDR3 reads CASSPLAGGNNEQFF. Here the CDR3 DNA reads TGTGCCAGCAGCCCCCTAGCGGGGGGGAACAATGAGCAGTTCTTC.

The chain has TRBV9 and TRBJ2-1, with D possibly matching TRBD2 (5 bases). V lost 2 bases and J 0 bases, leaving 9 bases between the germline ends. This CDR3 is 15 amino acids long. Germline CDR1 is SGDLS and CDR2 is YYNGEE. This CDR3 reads CASSVLDFSYNEQFF. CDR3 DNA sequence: TGTGCCAGCAGCGTTTTGGACTTCTCCTACAATGAGCAGTTCTTC.